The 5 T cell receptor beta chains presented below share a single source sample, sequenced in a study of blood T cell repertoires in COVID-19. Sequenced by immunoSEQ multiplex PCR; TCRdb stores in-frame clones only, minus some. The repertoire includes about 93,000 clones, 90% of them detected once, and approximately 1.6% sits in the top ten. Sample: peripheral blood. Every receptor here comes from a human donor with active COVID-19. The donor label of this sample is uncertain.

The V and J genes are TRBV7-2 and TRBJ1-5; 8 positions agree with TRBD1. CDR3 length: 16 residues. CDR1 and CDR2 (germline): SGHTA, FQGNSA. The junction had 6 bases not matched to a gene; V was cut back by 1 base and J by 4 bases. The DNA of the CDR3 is TGTGCCAGCAGCTTAGGGGCAGGGGGCCTTAATCAGCCCCAGCATTTT. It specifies CASSLGAGGLNQPQHF.

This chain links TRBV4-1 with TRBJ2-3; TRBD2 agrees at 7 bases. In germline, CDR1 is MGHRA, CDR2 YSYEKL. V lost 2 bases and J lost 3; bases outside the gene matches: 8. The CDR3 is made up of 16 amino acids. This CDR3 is CASSQLKRAGTDTQYF. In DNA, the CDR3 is TGCGCCAGCAGCCAATTAAAGCGAGCGGGGACAGATACGCAGTATTTT.

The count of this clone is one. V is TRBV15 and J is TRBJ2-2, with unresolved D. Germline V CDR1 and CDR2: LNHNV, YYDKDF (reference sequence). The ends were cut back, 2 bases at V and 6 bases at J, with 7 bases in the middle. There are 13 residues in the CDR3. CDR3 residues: CATSRLSAGELFF. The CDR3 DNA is TGTGCCACCAGCAGACTCAGTGCCGGGGAGCTGTTTTTT. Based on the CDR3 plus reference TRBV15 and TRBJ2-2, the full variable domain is DAMVIQNPRYQVTQFGKPVTLSCSQTLNHNVMYWYQQKSSQAPKLLFHYYDKDFNNEADTPDNFQSRRPNTSFCFLDIRSPGLGDTAMYLCATSRLSAGELFFGEGSRLTVL.

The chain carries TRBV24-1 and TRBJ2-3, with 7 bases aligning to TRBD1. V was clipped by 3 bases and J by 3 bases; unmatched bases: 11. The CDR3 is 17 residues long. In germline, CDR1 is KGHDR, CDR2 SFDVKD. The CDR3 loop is CATSDPQGTEGTDTQYF. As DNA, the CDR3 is TGTGCCACCAGTGATCCCCAAGGGACAGAGGGTACAGATACGCAGTATTTT.

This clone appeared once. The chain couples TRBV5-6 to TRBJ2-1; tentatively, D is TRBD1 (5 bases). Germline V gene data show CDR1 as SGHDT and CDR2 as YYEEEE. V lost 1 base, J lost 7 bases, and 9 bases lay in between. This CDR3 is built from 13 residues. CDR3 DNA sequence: TGTGCCAGCAGCTTGCAGGGTCCGAATGAGCAGTTCTTC. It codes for CASSLQGPNEQFF.